Listed here are 19 T cell receptor beta chains from one sample, sequenced in a study of blood T cells in healthy people across ages. A second PCR, run for about 6 to 12 cycles, used a sample-barcoded 5' primer plus a J-beta primer mix. TCRdb independently ran MiXCR on the 5' RACE reads; one entry per CDR3 protein. The top ten clones hold 7.9% of a sample with around 1.5 million distinct CDR3 sequences, approximately 42% of them seen once. The sample consisted of blood. These receptors came from a young woman in good health.

The chain uses TRBV10-2 and TRBJ2-7, with D maybe TRBD2 (6 bases). CDR1 is WSHSY, CDR2 SAAADI, per germline. This CDR3 is 13 amino acids long. CDR3: CALGGSGSYEQYF. In DNA form, the CDR3 reads TGCGCTCTGGGGGGTTCGGGTTCCTACGAGCAGTACTTC.

Of note for this clonotype: A much larger clone sits a single nucleotide away, making a read error possible. The genes are TRBV12-3 or TRBV12-4 and TRBJ2-3; either TRBD1 or TRBD2 may supply D (5 bases each). V shed 0 bases and J shed 1 base, with 14 bases lying between them. The CDR3 covers 17 residues. In DNA form, the CDR3 reads TGTGCCAGCAGTTTAGCGTGGGGGATACAGGGCACAGATACGCAGTATTTT. Translated, it gives CASSLAWGIQGTDTQYF.

This chain connects TRBV4-2 to TRBJ2-3; D is possibly TRBD2 (6 bases). V was trimmed by 0 bases and J by 2 bases, leaving 15 bases between them. CDR3 length: 17 residues. Germline V gives CDR1 LGHNA, CDR2 YNFKEQ. The CDR3 DNA is TGTGCCAGCAGCCAAGATGGGACTGGGGTTCTCACAGATACGCAGTATTTT. It is translated as CASSQDGTGVLTDTQYF.

The genes are TRBV12-3 or TRBV12-4 and TRBJ2-4; TRBD2 matches at 13 bases. The J call may be incorrect, as the DNA end agrees better with TRBJ2-7. The CDR3 runs to 17 residues. CDR3 in DNA: TGTGCCAGCAGTTCCGGGACTAGCGGGGCCTCACGTGCCGAGCAGTACTTC. This encodes CASSSGTSGASRAEQYF.

This chain links TRBV29-1 with TRBJ2-5; a possible D gene is TRBD1 (6 bases). The DNA end favors TRBJ2-7, so the J call may be wrong. The CDR3 spans 13 residues. CDR1 is SQVTM and CDR2 is ANQGSEA in the germline V gene. In nucleotides, the CDR3 is TGCAGCGTTGAAGACGGGACAATGTACGAGCAGTACTTC. It is translated as CSVEDGTMYEQYF.

This clonotype was observed a few times. This chain connects TRBV28 to TRBJ1-5, with TRBD1 as a possible D gene (5 bases). Trimming shortened V by 5 bases and J by 12 bases, and 20 bases separated the two germline ends. Per the germline V gene, CDR1 is MDHEN and CDR2 is SYDVKM. The CDR3 has 14 residues. CDR3 bases: TGTGCCAGCAGTCAACCCTCCTCGGGGGAAGGCCAGCATTTT. This codes for CASSQPSSGEGQHF.

In this sample, this clonotype turned up a few times. V usage is TRBV20-1 and J usage is TRBJ1-2; 9 bases are a match to TRBD1. There are 13 residues in the CDR3. Per the germline V gene, CDR1 is DFQATT and CDR2 is SNEGSKA (reference sequence). The J segment lost 8 bases and the V segment lost 6 bases, leaving 10 bases of the junction unmatched. The CDR3 bases are TGCAGTGCCTACGACAGGGGGAATAGGGGCTACACCTTC. This codes for CSAYDRGNRGYTF.

The chain employs TRBV20-1 and TRBJ1-2; D unresolved. V gave up 0 bases and J gave up 8 bases, with 10 bases separating them. Per germline, CDR1 DFQATT and CDR2 SNEGSKA (reference sequence). This CDR3 contains 12 residues. This chain's CDR3 is CSARDNSQGYTF. The CDR3 DNA follows: TGCAGTGCTAGAGATAACAGCCAGGGCTACACCTTC.

This chain links TRBV14 with TRBJ2-1, with unresolved D. V was clipped by 1 base and J by 13 bases, with 14 bases between them. The CDR3 covers 13 residues. The V gene's germline CDR1 is SGHDN and CDR2 FVKESK. The CDR3 DNA is TGTGCCAGCAGCCAAGCCGGGTTGGAGACCCAGTTCTTC. It translates to CASSQAGLETQFF.

The V and J genes are TRBV6-1 and TRBJ1-2; D is undetermined. V gave up 0 bases and J gave up 8 bases, with 4 bases separating them. The germline gives CDR1 MNHNS, CDR2 SASEGT. CDR3 size: 11 residues. For the CDR3, the DNA is TGTGCCAGCAGTGAAGCGTTCGGCTACACCTTC. Translation: CASSEAFGYTF.

This clonotype appeared a few times. The CDR3 coding sequence is TGTGCCAGCAGTTACGGGGGAGGGCCGAGCTCCTACGAGCAGTACTTC. It codes for CASSYGGGPSSYEQYF. The V call is TRBV6-5, the J call TRBJ2-7; 7 bases align to TRBD2. The CDR3 extends over 16 amino acids. J lost 0 bases, V lost 2 bases, and 7 bases had no gene match. In germline, CDR1 is MNHEY, CDR2 SVGAGI.

V and J are TRBV3-1 and TRBJ2-7; unclear D gene. This CDR3 spans 13 amino acids. V lost 1 base and J 5 bases, leaving 9 bases between the germline ends. CDR1 is LGHDT, CDR2 YNNKEL, per germline (reference sequence). The CDR3 nucleotides read TGTGCCAGCAGCCAAGGGGAAAGAAACGAGCAGTACTTC. It specifies CASSQGERNEQYF.

To note about this clonotype: Compared with germline, one end of the junction differs, possibly owing to a read error. The chain uses TRBV2 and TRBJ1-2; D is perhaps TRBD1 (6 bases). CDR3 length: 14 amino acids. Germline-derived CDR1 and CDR2 are SNHLY and FYNNEI. CDR3 amino acids: CASSEAGQHYGYTF. The CDR3 DNA follows: TGTGCCAGCAGCGAAGCCGGACAGCACTATGGCTACACCTTC.

This chain links TRBV30 with TRBJ1-2; 10 nucleotides line up with TRBD1. Germline CDR1 reads GTSNPN; CDR2 reads SVGIG (reference sequence). This CDR3 is 14 amino acids long. J gave up 8 bases and V 4 bases, and 10 bases lay outside the gene matches. CDR3 nucleotides: TGTGCCTGGACGACTCGCGGGACAGGGGTCGGCTACACCTTC. Its translation is CAWTTRGTGVGYTF. The entire variable domain, with the rest obtained from reference TRBV30 and TRBJ1-2, is as follows: SQTIHQWPATLVQPVGSPLSLECTVEGTSNPNLYWYRQAAGRGLQLLFYSVGIGQISSEVPQNLSASRPQDRQFILSSKKLLLSDSGFYLCAWTTRGTGVGYTFGSGTRLTVV.

The sample holds a few counts of this clonotype. This chain connects TRBV20-1 to TRBJ2-7; no clear D gene. This CDR3 has 14 residues. Germline CDR1 and CDR2: DFQATT and SNEGSKA (reference sequence). Trimming removed 3 bases at V and 1 base at J, with 13 bases between. In DNA, the CDR3 is TGCAGTGCTAGGTTCCCGTTAAGTTCCTACGAGCAGTACTTC. Its translation is CSARFPLSSYEQYF.

The rearrangement uses TRBV4-1 and TRBJ2-4, with 10 bases fitting TRBD2. Per germline, CDR1 MGHRA and CDR2 YSYEKL. The V segment lost 1 base and the J segment 0 bases; nucleotides outside the gene matches: 9. The CDR3 consists of 19 residues. Here the CDR3 reads CASSQVQSGGALAKNIQYF. The CDR3 DNA sequence: TGCGCCAGCAGCCAAGTGCAAAGCGGGGGGGCTTTAGCCAAAAACATTCAGTACTTC.

This clonotype was seen a single time. The chain carries TRBV27 and TRBJ1-5; D ambiguous. With 4 bases removed from V and 6 bases from J, the gap between germline ends came to 16 bases. The germline V gene encodes CDR1 MNHEY and CDR2 SMNVEV (reference sequence). The CDR3 length is 15 residues. Here the CDR3 reads CASSSDVHGSQPQHF. The CDR3 nucleotides are TGTGCCAGCAGTTCGGACGTCCATGGGAGTCAGCCCCAGCATTTT.

This chain uses TRBV7-9 with TRBJ2-7; the D is unclear. The CDR3 is made up of 14 amino acids. Germline V CDR1 and CDR2: SEHNR, FQNEAQ (reference sequence). Between the trimmed V and J ends, which lost 5 bases and 0 bases, there was a span of 11 bases. CDR3 protein: CASSDTPSSYEQYF. CDR3 nucleotides: TGTGCCAGCAGCGACACCCCGTCCTCCTACGAGCAGTACTTC.

The chain carries TRBV28 and TRBJ1-6, with 8 positions matching TRBD1. This CDR3 is built from 14 residues. After removal of 6 bases from V and 7 bases from J, the junction contained 5 bases not matched to a gene. Germline loops: CDR1 MDHEN, CDR2 SYDVKM. The CDR3 here is CASRSQGVNSPLHF. The CDR3 nucleotides read TGTGCCAGCAGATCACAGGGGGTGAATTCACCCCTCCACTTT.